This T cell receptor (beta chain) is from a study of T cell clusters in autoimmune cytopenias. Study summary: The median distinct TRB clonotype count was about 2,500 per sample, from a median roughly 52,000 reads.

TRB was amplified by touch-down multiplex PCR, primer pools A and B combined. With the multiplex PCR reads reprocessed, TCRdb shows one record per CDR3 protein and no DNA. The sample holds about 6,000 distinct CDR3 sequences. About this clonotype itself: What it binds is not known.

TRB was amplified from approximately 250 ng of peripheral blood genomic DNA per sample. Looked up from germline, CDR1 is MNHNS and CDR2 is SASEGT. The CDR3 contains 16 residues. The study, taken as a whole, reports: Primary autoimmune cytopenia patients appeared to lack physiological T cell clusters present in healthy donors.

The sequence was collected from a human donor with an autoimmune cytopenia or autoimmune hepatitis (not recorded which). This chain joins TRBV6-1 and TRBJ1-5. The specimen sequenced was peripheral blood. CDR3 protein: CASSEVRTDSNQPQHF.